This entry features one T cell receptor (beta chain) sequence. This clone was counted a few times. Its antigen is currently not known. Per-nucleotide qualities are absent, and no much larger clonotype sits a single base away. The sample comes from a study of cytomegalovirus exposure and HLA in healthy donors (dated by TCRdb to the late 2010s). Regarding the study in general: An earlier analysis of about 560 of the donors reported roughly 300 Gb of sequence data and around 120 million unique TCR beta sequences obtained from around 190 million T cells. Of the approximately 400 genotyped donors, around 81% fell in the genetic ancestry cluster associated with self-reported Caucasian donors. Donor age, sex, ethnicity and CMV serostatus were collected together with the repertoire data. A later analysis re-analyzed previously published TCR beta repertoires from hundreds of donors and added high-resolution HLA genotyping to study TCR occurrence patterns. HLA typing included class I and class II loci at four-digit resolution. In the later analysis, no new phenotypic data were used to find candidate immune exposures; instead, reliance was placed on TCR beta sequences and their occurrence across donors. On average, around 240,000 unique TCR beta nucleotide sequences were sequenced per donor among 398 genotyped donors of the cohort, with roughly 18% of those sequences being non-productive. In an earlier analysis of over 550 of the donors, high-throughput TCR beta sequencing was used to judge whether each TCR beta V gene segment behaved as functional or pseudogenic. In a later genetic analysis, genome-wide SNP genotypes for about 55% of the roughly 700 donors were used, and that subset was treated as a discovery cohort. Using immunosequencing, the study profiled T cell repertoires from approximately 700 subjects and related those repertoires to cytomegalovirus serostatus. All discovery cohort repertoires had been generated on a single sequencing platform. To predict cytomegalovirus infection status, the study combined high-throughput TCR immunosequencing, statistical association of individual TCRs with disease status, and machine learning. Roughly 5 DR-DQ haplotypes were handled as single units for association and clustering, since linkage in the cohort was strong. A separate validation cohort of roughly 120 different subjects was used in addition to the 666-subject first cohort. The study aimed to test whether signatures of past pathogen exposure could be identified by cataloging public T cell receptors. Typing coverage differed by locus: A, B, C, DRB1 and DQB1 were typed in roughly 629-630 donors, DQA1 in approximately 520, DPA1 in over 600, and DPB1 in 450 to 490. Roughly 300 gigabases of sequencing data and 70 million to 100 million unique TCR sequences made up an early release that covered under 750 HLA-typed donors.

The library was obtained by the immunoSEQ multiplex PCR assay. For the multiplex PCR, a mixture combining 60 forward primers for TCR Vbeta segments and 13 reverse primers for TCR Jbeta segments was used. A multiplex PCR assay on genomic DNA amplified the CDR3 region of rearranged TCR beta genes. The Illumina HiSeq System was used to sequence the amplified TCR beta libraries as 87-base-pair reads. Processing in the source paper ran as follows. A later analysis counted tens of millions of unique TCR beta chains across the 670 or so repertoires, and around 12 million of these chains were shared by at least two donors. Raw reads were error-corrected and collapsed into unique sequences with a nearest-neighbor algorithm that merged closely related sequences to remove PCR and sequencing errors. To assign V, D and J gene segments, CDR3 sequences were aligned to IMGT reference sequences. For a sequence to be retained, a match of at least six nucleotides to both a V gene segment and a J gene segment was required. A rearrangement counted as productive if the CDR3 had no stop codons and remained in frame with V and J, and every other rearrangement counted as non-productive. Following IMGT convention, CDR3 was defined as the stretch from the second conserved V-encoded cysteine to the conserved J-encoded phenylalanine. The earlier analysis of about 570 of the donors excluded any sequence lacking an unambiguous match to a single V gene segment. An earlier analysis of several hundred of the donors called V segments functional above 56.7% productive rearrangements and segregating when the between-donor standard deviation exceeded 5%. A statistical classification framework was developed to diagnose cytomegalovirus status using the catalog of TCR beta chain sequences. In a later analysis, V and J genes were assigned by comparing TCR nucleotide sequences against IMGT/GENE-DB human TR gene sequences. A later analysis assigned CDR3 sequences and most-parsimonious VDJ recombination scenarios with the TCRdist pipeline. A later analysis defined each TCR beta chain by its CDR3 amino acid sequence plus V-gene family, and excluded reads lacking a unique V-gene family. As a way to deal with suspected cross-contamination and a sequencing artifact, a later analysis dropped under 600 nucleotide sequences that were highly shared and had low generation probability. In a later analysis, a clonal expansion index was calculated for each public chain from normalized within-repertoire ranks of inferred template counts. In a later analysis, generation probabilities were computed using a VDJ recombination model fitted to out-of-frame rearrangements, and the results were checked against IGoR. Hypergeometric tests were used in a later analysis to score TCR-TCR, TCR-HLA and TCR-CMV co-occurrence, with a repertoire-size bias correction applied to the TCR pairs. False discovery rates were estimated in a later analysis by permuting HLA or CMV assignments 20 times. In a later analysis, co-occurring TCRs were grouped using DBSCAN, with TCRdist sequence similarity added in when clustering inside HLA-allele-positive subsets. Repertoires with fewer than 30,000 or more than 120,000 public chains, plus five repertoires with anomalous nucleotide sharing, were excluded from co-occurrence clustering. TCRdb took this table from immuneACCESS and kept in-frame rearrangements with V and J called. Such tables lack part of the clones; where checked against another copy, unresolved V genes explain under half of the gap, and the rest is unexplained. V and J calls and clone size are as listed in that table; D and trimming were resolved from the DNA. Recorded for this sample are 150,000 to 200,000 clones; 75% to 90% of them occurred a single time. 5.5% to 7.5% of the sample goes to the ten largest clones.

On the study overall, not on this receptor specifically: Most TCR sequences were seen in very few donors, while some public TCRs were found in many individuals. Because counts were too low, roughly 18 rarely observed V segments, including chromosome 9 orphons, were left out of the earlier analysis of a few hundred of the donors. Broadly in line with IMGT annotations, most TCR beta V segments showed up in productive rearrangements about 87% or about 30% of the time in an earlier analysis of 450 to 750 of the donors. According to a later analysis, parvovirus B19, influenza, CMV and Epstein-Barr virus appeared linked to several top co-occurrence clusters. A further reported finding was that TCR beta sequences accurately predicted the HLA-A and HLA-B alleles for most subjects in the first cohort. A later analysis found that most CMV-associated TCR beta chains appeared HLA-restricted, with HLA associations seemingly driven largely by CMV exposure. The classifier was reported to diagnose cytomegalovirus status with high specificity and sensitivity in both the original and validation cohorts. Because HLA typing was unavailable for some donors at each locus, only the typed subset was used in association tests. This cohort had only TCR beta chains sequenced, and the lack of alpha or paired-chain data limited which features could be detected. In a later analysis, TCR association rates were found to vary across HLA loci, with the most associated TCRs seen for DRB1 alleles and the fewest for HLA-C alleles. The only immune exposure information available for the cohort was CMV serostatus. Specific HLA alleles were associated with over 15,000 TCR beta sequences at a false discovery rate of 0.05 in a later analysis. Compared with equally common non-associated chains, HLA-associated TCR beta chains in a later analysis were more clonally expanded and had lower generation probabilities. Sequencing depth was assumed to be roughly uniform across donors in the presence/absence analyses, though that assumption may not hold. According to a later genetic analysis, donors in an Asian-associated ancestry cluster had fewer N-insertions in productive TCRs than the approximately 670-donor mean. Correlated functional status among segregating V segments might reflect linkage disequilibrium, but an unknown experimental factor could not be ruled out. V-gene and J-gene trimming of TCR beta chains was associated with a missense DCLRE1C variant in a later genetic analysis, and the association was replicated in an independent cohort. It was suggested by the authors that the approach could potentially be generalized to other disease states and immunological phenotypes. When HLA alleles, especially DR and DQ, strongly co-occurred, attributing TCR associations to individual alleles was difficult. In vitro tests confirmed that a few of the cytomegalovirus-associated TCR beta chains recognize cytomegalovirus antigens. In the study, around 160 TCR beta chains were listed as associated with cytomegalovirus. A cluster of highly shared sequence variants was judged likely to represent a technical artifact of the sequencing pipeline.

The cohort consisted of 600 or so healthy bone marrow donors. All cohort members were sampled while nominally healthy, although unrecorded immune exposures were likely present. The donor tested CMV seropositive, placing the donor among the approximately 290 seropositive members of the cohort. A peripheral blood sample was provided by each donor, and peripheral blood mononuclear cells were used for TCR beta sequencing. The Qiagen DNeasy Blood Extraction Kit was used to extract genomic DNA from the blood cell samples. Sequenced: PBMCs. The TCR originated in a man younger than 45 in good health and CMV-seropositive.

The DNA sequence follows: TGTGCCTGGAGTGATGGCAGGAACACTGAAGCTTTCTTT. This yields the protein CAWSDGRNTEAFF. The chain was built from TRBV30 and TRBJ1-1; the D gene identity is not certain. The V and J ends are trimmed by 1 base and 1 base, leaving 7 bases between them. CDR1 GTSNPN and CDR2 SVGIG were looked up in the germline V gene (reference sequence). The CDR3 covers 13 residues, taking in both the cysteine and the phenylalanine. Left in the record is the CDR3 DNA by itself, 39 bases read in frame from the first base. With the rest looked up from the reference TRBV30 and TRBJ1-1 genes rather than sequenced, the full variable domain is SQTIHQWPATLVQPVGSPLSLECTVEGTSNPNLYWYRQAAGRGLQLLFYSVGIGQISSEVPQNLSASRPQDRQFILSSKKLLLSDSGFYLCAWSDGRNTEAFFGQGTRLTVV.